One T cell receptor beta chain is described in this entry. Its target is not known. This sample is drawn from a study of T cell responses to AZD1222 COVID-19 vaccine. Study-wide points: Nearly half of unique spike-specific TCRs reportedly avoided B.1.351 and B.1.1.7 mutated regions.

The CDR3 runs 13 residues. The V gene lost 5 bases and the J gene lost 6 bases, with 11 bases spanning the gap. Germline V CDR1 and CDR2: MDHEN, SYDVKM. Sequencing was performed with immunoSEQ multiplex PCR; in TCRdb, only in-frame clones are kept and a portion is missing. This table holds about 270,000 clones, approximately 94% found once. This TCR was recovered from an adult who received the AZD1222 COVID-19 vaccine. The chain joins TRBV28 to TRBJ2-1; D may be TRBD2 (5 bases). The sample in question was peripheral blood, obtained 28 days after the second AZD1222 dose. CDR3 residues: CASSPLRANEQFF. As DNA, the CDR3 is TGTGCCAGCAGTCCCCTGAGGGCCAATGAGCAGTTCTTC.